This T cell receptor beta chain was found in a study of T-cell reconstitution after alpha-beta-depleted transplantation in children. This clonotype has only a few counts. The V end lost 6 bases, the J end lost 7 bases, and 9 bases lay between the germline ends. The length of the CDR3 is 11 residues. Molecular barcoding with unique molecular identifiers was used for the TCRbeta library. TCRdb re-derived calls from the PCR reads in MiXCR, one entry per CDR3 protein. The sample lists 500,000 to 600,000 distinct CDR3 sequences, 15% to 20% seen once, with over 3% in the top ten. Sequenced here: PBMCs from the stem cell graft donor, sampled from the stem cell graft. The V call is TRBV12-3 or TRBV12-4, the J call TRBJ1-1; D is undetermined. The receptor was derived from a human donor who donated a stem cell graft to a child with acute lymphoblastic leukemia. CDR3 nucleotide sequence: TGTGCCAGCAGCCCCACTTTTGAAGCTTTCTTT. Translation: CASSPTFEAFF.